This T cell receptor beta chain was obtained from a study of shared clonotypes between healthy human individuals. TCRdb's copy holds only in-frame clones and misses some; the assay was immunoSEQ multiplex PCR. Of 2 million to 2.5 million clones listed, 85% to 95% are singletons. The material sequenced was naive CD4+ T cells from PBMCs. The subset was: CD45RA+ positively selected. The TCR was taken from a man aged 18 to 29 in good health. Some clones in this sample may be carry-over from other donors' samples.

The CDR3 is CASSLDRATGTEAFF. The DNA of the CDR3 is TGTGCCAGCAGCTTAGACAGGGCCACCGGCACTGAAGCTTTCTTT. The chain carries TRBV7-2 and TRBJ1-1; D is possibly TRBD1 (6 bases). The CDR3 is 15 amino acids. Between the trimmed V and J ends, which lost 1 base and 4 bases, there was a span of 13 bases. Germline V gene data show CDR1 as SGHTA and CDR2 as FQGNSA.